Listed below are T cell receptor beta chains from one sample, sequenced in a study of a mutant IDH1 vaccine in newly diagnosed glioma. These receptors' targets are unknown. The data were produced by immunoSEQ multiplex PCR, yet TCRdb's version contains in-frame clones alone and is incomplete. The table has approximately 43,000 clones, around 91% seen once. The sequences come from PBMCs, collected from a glioma patient whose treatment included an IDH1 peptide vaccine. All receptors derive from a middle-aged man with glioma. Each CDR3 is given with its conserved first and last residue. D genes are given only for firm matches. A clone size is listed for some rows: how often the clone was seen (once, few, many), or a class if it is expanded.

CDR3aa: CASSLRGTGTNEKLFF; CDR3nt: TGTGCCAGCAGTTTGAGGGGGACAGGGACTAATGAAAAACTGTTTTTT; v_gene: TRBV27; j_gene: TRBJ1-4; d_gene: TRBD1; abundance: NA
CDR3aa: CASSLSYGGANVLTF; CDR3nt: TGTGCCAGCAGCTTATCTTACGGTGGGGCCAACGTCCTGACTTTC; v_gene: TRBV7-2; j_gene: TRBJ2-6; d_gene: NA; abundance: NA
CDR3aa: CASSRLLAGEEDTQYF; CDR3nt: TGCGCCAGCAGCCGATTACTAGCGGGAGAGGAAGATACGCAGTATTTT; v_gene: TRBV4-3; j_gene: TRBJ2-3; d_gene: TRBD2; abundance: once
CDR3aa: CASSPGQGAEQYF; CDR3nt: TGTGCCAGCTCACCGGGACAGGGGGCCGAGCAGTACTTC; v_gene: TRBV18; j_gene: TRBJ2-7; d_gene: TRBD1; abundance: NA
CDR3aa: CASSPTDSPIYEQYF; CDR3nt: TGTGCCAGCAGCCCCACGGACAGCCCTATTTACGAGCAGTACTTC; v_gene: TRBV9; j_gene: TRBJ2-7; d_gene: NA; abundance: NA
CDR3aa: CASTAIGVRNTIYF; CDR3nt: TGTGCCAGTACAGCAATAGGGGTTCGAAACACCATATATTTT; v_gene: TRBV19; j_gene: TRBJ1-3; d_gene: NA; abundance: NA
CDR3aa: CAGKNRGNADTQYF; CDR3nt: TGTGCCGGAAAGAATAGGGGGAACGCAGATACGCAGTATTTT; v_gene: TRBV2; j_gene: TRBJ2-3; d_gene: NA; abundance: NA
CDR3aa: CASSSSKAYEQYF; CDR3nt: TGTGCCAGCAGTTCGAGTAAGGCCTACGAGCAGTACTTC; v_gene: TRBV6-6; j_gene: TRBJ2-7; d_gene: NA; abundance: NA
CDR3aa: CASSLGLGRVEAFF; CDR3nt: TGTGCCAGCAGCTTAGGCCTTGGCCGGGTTGAAGCTTTCTTT; v_gene: TRBV13; j_gene: TRBJ1-1; d_gene: NA; abundance: NA
CDR3aa: CASIRTGSAEAFF; CDR3nt: TGTGCCAGTATAAGGACAGGGTCGGCTGAAGCTTTCTTT; v_gene: TRBV19; j_gene: TRBJ1-1; d_gene: TRBD1; abundance: NA
CDR3aa: CASSLGEANTEAFF; CDR3nt: TGTGCCAGCAGTCTCGGGGAGGCGAACACTGAGGCTTTCTTT; v_gene: TRBV28; j_gene: TRBJ1-1; d_gene: NA; abundance: NA
CDR3aa: CASSTPKGGSSYNEQFF; CDR3nt: TGTGCCAGCAGCACCCCCAAGGGCGGAAGCTCCTACAATGAGCAGTTCTTC; v_gene: TRBV7-9; j_gene: TRBJ2-1; d_gene: NA; abundance: NA
CDR3aa: CASSAGQGGRAFF; CDR3nt: TGTGCCAGCAGTGCTGGACAGGGGGGGAGAGCTTTCTTT; v_gene: TRBV6-4; j_gene: TRBJ1-1; d_gene: TRBD1; abundance: NA
CDR3aa: CASTASGRGTDTQYF; CDR3nt: TGTGCCAGCACGGCTAGCGGGAGAGGGACAGATACGCAGTATTTT; v_gene: TRBV6-5; j_gene: TRBJ2-3; d_gene: TRBD2; abundance: NA
CDR3aa: CASSLARGYYEQYF; CDR3nt: TGTGCCAGCAGCTTAGCACGGGGATACTACGAGCAGTACTTC; v_gene: TRBV7-2; j_gene: TRBJ2-7; d_gene: NA; abundance: NA
CDR3aa: CASSYVRTGGNYGYTF; CDR3nt: TGTGCCAGCAGTTACGTACGGACAGGGGGAAACTATGGCTACACCTTC; v_gene: TRBV6-5; j_gene: TRBJ1-2; d_gene: TRBD1; abundance: NA
CDR3aa: CASSYKDPGANVLTF; CDR3nt: TGTGCCAGCAGTTACAAGGATCCTGGGGCCAACGTCCTGACTTTC; v_gene: TRBV6-5; j_gene: TRBJ2-6; d_gene: NA; abundance: NA
CDR3aa: CASSPTSGFTDTQYF; CDR3nt: TGCGCCAGCAGCCCGACGTCGGGGTTCACAGATACGCAGTATTTT; v_gene: TRBV5-1; j_gene: TRBJ2-3; d_gene: NA; abundance: NA
CDR3aa: CASAQAGNYEQYF; CDR3nt: TGCGCCAGCGCCCAAGCGGGTAACTACGAGCAGTACTTC; v_gene: TRBV10-2; j_gene: TRBJ2-7; d_gene: NA; abundance: NA
CDR3aa: CASSMLAGGRRSYNEQFF; CDR3nt: TGTGCCAGTAGTATGCTAGCGGGGGGGCGTCGATCCTACAATGAGCAGTTCTTC; v_gene: TRBV19; j_gene: TRBJ2-1; d_gene: TRBD2; abundance: few
CDR3aa: CASSSPRDRPATGELFF; CDR3nt: TGTGCCAGCAGCTCGCCCCGGGACAGGCCCGCAACCGGGGAGCTGTTTTTT; v_gene: TRBV7-3; j_gene: TRBJ2-2; d_gene: TRBD1; abundance: few
CDR3aa: CASSQGGAQPQHF; CDR3nt: TGTGCCAGCAGTCAGGGTGGGGCTCAGCCCCAGCATTTT; v_gene: TRBV7-9; j_gene: TRBJ1-5; d_gene: NA; abundance: NA
CDR3aa: CASLGVAGSSEQFF; CDR3nt: TGCGCCAGCCTGGGGGTAGCGGGGTCATCCGAGCAGTTCTTC; v_gene: TRBV5-1; j_gene: TRBJ2-1; d_gene: TRBD2; abundance: NA
CDR3aa: CASSQRSTSTDTQYF; CDR3nt: TGCGCCAGCAGCCAACGATCTACTAGCACAGATACGCAGTATTTT; v_gene: TRBV5-1; j_gene: TRBJ2-3; d_gene: NA; abundance: NA
CDR3aa: CASSSKLVQTWMNTEAFF; CDR3nt: TGTGCCAGCAGCTCCAAATTAGTACAGACTTGGATGAACACTGAAGCTTTCTTT; v_gene: TRBV5-4; j_gene: TRBJ1-1; d_gene: NA; abundance: NA
CDR3aa: CASSLRDRANEQFF; CDR3nt: TGTGCCAGCAGCCTCCGGGACAGGGCTAATGAGCAGTTCTTC; v_gene: TRBV27; j_gene: TRBJ2-1; d_gene: TRBD1; abundance: NA
CDR3aa: CASSLFGTLNNEQFF; CDR3nt: TGTGCCAGCAGTTTATTTGGGACACTAAACAATGAGCAGTTCTTC; v_gene: TRBV28; j_gene: TRBJ2-1; d_gene: NA; abundance: NA
CDR3aa: CAWSVQGPGIQYF; CDR3nt: TGTGCCTGGAGTGTACAGGGACCTGGCATTCAGTACTTC; v_gene: TRBV30; j_gene: TRBJ2-4; d_gene: NA; abundance: NA
CDR3aa: CASGREKLFF; CDR3nt: TGTGCCAGCGGTCGGGAAAAACTGTTTTTT; v_gene: TRBV6-5; j_gene: TRBJ1-4; d_gene: NA; abundance: once
CDR3aa: CAISPTLDNTEAFF; CDR3nt: TGTGCCATCAGTCCGACCCTCGACAACACTGAAGCTTTCTTT; v_gene: TRBV10-3; j_gene: TRBJ1-1; d_gene: NA; abundance: NA
CDR3aa: CASSQDPGSDTQYF; CDR3nt: TGCGCCAGCAGCCAAGACCCGGGTTCAGATACGCAGTATTTT; v_gene: TRBV4-3; j_gene: TRBJ2-3; d_gene: NA; abundance: once
CDR3aa: CASQDRALQPQHF; CDR3nt: TGTGCCAGCCAGGACAGAGCGCTTCAGCCCCAGCATTTT; v_gene: TRBV6-6; j_gene: TRBJ1-5; d_gene: NA; abundance: NA
CDR3aa: CASSDSVGSYNEQFF; CDR3nt: TGTGCCAGCAGTGACTCAGTAGGGTCCTACAATGAGCAGTTCTTC; v_gene: TRBV6-4; j_gene: TRBJ2-1; d_gene: NA; abundance: NA
CDR3aa: CASSPYGGGTEAFF; CDR3nt: TGTGCCAGCAGCCCCTACGGGGGGGGCACTGAAGCTTTCTTT; v_gene: TRBV9; j_gene: TRBJ1-1; d_gene: NA; abundance: NA
CDR3aa: CSAGGQGRSEAFF; CDR3nt: TGCAGCGCTGGGGGACAGGGTCGCTCTGAAGCTTTCTTT; v_gene: TRBV29-1; j_gene: TRBJ1-1; d_gene: TRBD1; abundance: NA
CDR3aa: CASSRVIGDLYGNTIYF; CDR3nt: TGTGCCAGCAGCCGTGTTATAGGGGACCTCTATGGAAACACCATATATTTT; v_gene: TRBV5-6; j_gene: TRBJ1-3; d_gene: NA; abundance: NA
CDR3aa: CASSLGPSGRSSYEQYF; CDR3nt: TGTGCCAGCAGCTTGGGTCCTAGCGGGCGGAGCTCCTACGAGCAGTACTTC; v_gene: TRBV5-4; j_gene: TRBJ2-7; d_gene: TRBD2; abundance: NA
CDR3aa: CASRPRVRGHEAFF; CDR3nt: TGTGCCAGCAGACCCCGCGTACGGGGGCATGAAGCTTTCTTT; v_gene: TRBV6-5; j_gene: TRBJ1-1; d_gene: NA; abundance: NA
CDR3aa: CASSPPGQLEAFF; CDR3nt: TGCGCCAGCAGCCCACCGGGACAGTTGGAAGCTTTCTTT; v_gene: TRBV5-1; j_gene: TRBJ1-1; d_gene: TRBD1; abundance: few
CDR3aa: CASGLTTGGYGYTF; CDR3nt: TGTGCTAGTGGTTTGACCACAGGGGGCTATGGCTACACCTTC; v_gene: TRBV12-5; j_gene: TRBJ1-2; d_gene: TRBD1; abundance: NA
CDR3aa: CASSSRASNQPQHF; CDR3nt: TGTGCCAGTAGTAGCCGGGCAAGCAATCAGCCCCAGCATTTT; v_gene: TRBV19; j_gene: TRBJ1-5; d_gene: NA; abundance: NA
CDR3aa: CASSSSPDRGEGYTF; CDR3nt: TGTGCCAGCAGCTCTAGCCCCGACAGGGGAGAGGGCTACACCTTC; v_gene: TRBV11-2; j_gene: TRBJ1-2; d_gene: TRBD1; abundance: once
CDR3aa: CASSPPAQDYGYTF; CDR3nt: TGTGCCAGCAGCCCCCCGGCGCAGGACTATGGCTACACCTTC; v_gene: TRBV7-2; j_gene: TRBJ1-2; d_gene: NA; abundance: few